The rows below give T cell receptor beta chains drawn from one sample of a study of blood T cells in healthy people across ages. TCRdb fed the 5' RACE reads into MiXCR, producing one record per CDR3 protein. Here the sample spans about 840,000 distinct CDR3 sequences, approximately 32% being singletons. These sequences were also reported in another study, on T cells of mothers and their children.

Sequenced: blood. All receptors come from a woman aged 40 to 50 in good health. The CDR3 runs from the conserved cysteine through the conserved F or W. Fields, in order: D gene, J gene, clone size, V gene, CDR3 protein, CDR3 DNA. D genes are given only for firm matches. Size is stated for part of the rows, as once, few or many counts, or as a class when the clone is expanded.

TRBD2,TRBJ2-4,many,TRBV7-3,CASSSGGAGAKNIQYF,TGTGCCAGCAGCTCCGGGGGGGCAGGGGCCAAAAACATTCAGTACTTC
TRBD1,TRBJ2-4,few,TRBV28,CASSARQGRIDIQYF,TGTGCCAGCAGTGCAAGACAGGGGAGAATAGACATTCAGTACTTC
TRBD1,TRBJ2-7,-,TRBV29-1,CSVRETGSYEQYF,TGCAGCGTTAGGGAGACAGGGTCCTACGAGCAGTACTTC
-,TRBJ2-1,few,TRBV6-4,CASSDSPGVRDEQFF,TGTGCCAGCAGTGACTCACCCGGGGTCAGAGATGAGCAGTTCTTC
-,TRBJ2-7,-,TRBV19,CATASSRQAPYEQYF,TGTGCCACCGCCAGTTCTCGACAGGCCCCCTACGAGCAGTACTTC
-,TRBJ2-1,-,TRBV5-1,CACSLSRSYNEQFF,TGCGCCTGCAGCTTGTCGAGGTCCTACAATGAGCAGTTCTTC
TRBD1,TRBJ2-7,many,TRBV5-1,CASSLEEGAGYEQYF,TGCGCCAGCAGCTTGGAAGAGGGGGCGGGCTACGAGCAGTACTTC
TRBD1,TRBJ1-2,few,TRBV12-3/TRBV12-4,CASSLNAGGSNGYTF,TGTGCCAGCAGTTTAAACGCAGGGGGCAGCAATGGCTACACCTTC
TRBD2,TRBJ2-3,many,TRBV20-1,CSARDSGRAGGTQYF,TGCAGTGCTAGAGATAGCGGGCGGGCCGGCGGTACGCAGTATTTT
-,TRBJ2-5,-,TRBV18,CASSHVARTGGEEAQYF,TGTGCCAGCTCACATGTAGCTCGGACGGGGGGCGAAGAGGCCCAGTACTTC
TRBD1,TRBJ2-7,-,TRBV28,CASSFRLRGQGPGEQYF,TGTGCCAGCAGTTTTAGGTTACGGGGACAGGGGCCGGGCGAGCAGTACTTC
-,TRBJ2-2,once,TRBV3-1,CASSQIRGAGELFF,TGTGCCAGCAGCCAAATCAGGGGAGCCGGGGAGCTGTTTTTT
TRBD1,TRBJ2-1,few,TRBV29-1,CSVEGKTGEQFF,TGCAGCGTTGAAGGCAAGACAGGGGAGCAGTTCTTC
-,TRBJ2-7,-,TRBV3-1,CASSQELQGRQIPNSYEQYF,TGTGCCAGCAGCCAAGAACTCCAGGGAAGGCAAATACCGAACTCCTACGAGCAGTACTTC
TRBD1,TRBJ2-1,-,TRBV7-9,CASNQDRGNEQFF,TGTGCCAGCAACCAGGACAGGGGGAATGAGCAGTTCTTC
-,TRBJ2-5,-,TRBV25-1,CASSDQTGPQETQYF,TGTGCCAGCAGTGACCAAACAGGGCCCCAAGAGACCCAGTACTTC
-,TRBJ2-5,-,TRBV28,CASSLVTIQETQYF,TGTGCCAGCAGTTTAGTGACAATCCAAGAGACCCAGTACTTC
-,TRBJ2-5,-,TRBV10-3,CASSQHGGGETQYF,TGTGCCAGCAGCCAACATGGGGGCGGCGAGACCCAGTACTTC
TRBD2,TRBJ2-7,-,TRBV20-1,CSAPERGGYEQYF,TGCAGTGCGCCCGAGCGGGGGGGCTACGAGCAGTACTTC
-,TRBJ1-1,-,TRBV19,CASSNTNTEAFF,TGTGCCAGTAGTAACACGAACACTGAAGCTTTCTTT
-,TRBJ2-3,-,TRBV14,CASSQAWGGARVFDTQYF,TGTGCCAGCAGCCAAGCCTGGGGCGGGGCGAGAGTTTTCGATACGCAGTATTTT
-,TRBJ1-2,-,TRBV27,CASSLGANYGHTF,TGTGCCAGCAGTTTGGGGGCTAACTATGGCCACACCTTC
-,TRBJ2-1,few,TRBV3-1,CASSPTQGEYNEQFF,TGTGCCAGCAGCCCAACCCAAGGCGAGTACAATGAGCAGTTCTTC
-,TRBJ1-2,few,TRBV3-1,CASSQEVSIYGYTF,TGTGCCAGCAGCCAAGAGGTCAGCATCTATGGCTACACCTTC
-,TRBJ2-1,-,TRBV20-1,CSASSKYEQFF,TGCAGTGCTAGCTCTAAGTATGAGCAGTTCTTC
-,TRBJ1-2,few,TRBV5-1,CASSTGQSLDGYTF,TGCGCCAGCAGCACAGGACAGAGCCTGGATGGCTACACCTTC
-,TRBJ2-5,many,TRBV3-1,CASSFGKETQYF,TGTGCCAGCAGCTTTGGGAAGGAGACCCAGTACTTC
-,TRBJ2-4,few,TRBV7-8,CASSPIVWDLAKNIQYF,TGTGCCAGCAGCCCGATTGTGTGGGACCTGGCCAAAAACATTCAGTACTTC
-,TRBJ2-7,many,TRBV7-9,CASSLGDNYYEQYF,TGTGCCAGCAGCTTAGGGGACAACTACTACGAGCAGTACTTC
-,TRBJ2-1,few,TRBV7-2,CASSLVRTLSSYNEQFF,TGTGCCAGCAGCTTAGTACGGACTCTGAGCTCCTACAATGAGCAGTTCTTC
-,TRBJ2-3,-,TRBV12-3/TRBV12-4,CASSLALLGSTDTQYF,TGTGCCAGCAGTTTAGCGCTACTAGGAAGCACAGATACGCAGTATTTT
-,TRBJ1-3,many,TRBV29-1,CSVQTPLRDGLSSGNTIYF,TGCAGCGTTCAGACCCCTCTTAGGGACGGCCTTAGTTCTGGAAACACCATATATTTT
TRBD1,TRBJ1-2,many,TRBV7-2,CASSFGTGVNYGYTF,TGTGCCAGCAGCTTCGGGACAGGGGTTAACTATGGCTACACCTTC
TRBD2,TRBJ2-7,-,TRBV28,CASSVRGIGTSGLTREQYF,TGTGCCAGCAGTGTACGAGGGATAGGGACTAGCGGGCTCACGAGGGAGCAGTACTTC